This T cell receptor (beta chain) is from a study of blood T cell repertoires in COVID-19. CDR1 and CDR2 (germline): MGHRA, YSYEKL. The junction had 10 bases not matched to a gene; V was cut back by 2 bases and J by 1 base. The CDR3 has 20 amino acids. Some clones are missing from TCRdb's copy, which holds only in-frame ones; the method was immunoSEQ multiplex PCR. Of 55,000 to 65,000 clones listed, 70% to 85% are singletons. This clone showed up just a few times. The sequence was collected from a man aged 60-69 years with acute or convalescent COVID-19. Sample: peripheral blood. The V gene is TRBV4-1, the J gene TRBJ2-2; 13 bases are shared with TRBD2. The CDR3 is CASSQKLGRLAGGNTGELFF. CDR3 bases: TGCGCCAGCAGCCAAAAGTTAGGGAGACTAGCGGGGGGGAACACCGGGGAGCTGTTTTTT.